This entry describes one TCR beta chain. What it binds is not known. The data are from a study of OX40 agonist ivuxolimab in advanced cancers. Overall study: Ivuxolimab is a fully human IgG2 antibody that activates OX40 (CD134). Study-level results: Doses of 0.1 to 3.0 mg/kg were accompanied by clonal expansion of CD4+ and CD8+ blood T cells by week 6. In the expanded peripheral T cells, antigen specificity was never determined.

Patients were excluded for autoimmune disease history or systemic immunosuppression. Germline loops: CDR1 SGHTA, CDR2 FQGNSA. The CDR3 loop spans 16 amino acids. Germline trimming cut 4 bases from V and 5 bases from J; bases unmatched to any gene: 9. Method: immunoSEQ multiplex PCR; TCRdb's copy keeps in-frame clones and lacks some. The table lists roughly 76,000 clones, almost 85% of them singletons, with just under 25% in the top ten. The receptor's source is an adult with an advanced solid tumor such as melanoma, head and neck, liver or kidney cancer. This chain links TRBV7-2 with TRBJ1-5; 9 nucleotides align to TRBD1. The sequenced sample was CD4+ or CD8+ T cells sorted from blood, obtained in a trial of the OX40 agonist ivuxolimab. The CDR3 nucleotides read TGTGCCAGCAGCTGGGGGACAGGGAAGAGGGATCAGCCCCAGCATTTT. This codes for CASSWGTGKRDQPQHF.